The 9 T cell receptor beta chains reported below all come from one sample, sequenced in a study of T cells in Graves' hyperthyroidism and ophthalmopathy. The CDR3 regions of TCR beta were amplified from RNA transcripts. Using the HTBI primer set, a first-round RT-PCR was run on the TCR CDR3. MiXCR, run by TCRdb on the multiplex PCR reads, gives a single entry per CDR3 protein. The table includes 500,000 or so distinct CDR3 sequences, approximately 17% detected once. The sample comprised blood. These receptors all stem from a woman aged 18 to 35 with Graves' ophthalmopathy.

The table lists this clonotype with many counts. The chain employs TRBV20-1 and TRBJ1-4; D is unclear. V lost 0 bases, J lost 5 bases, and 10 bases lay in between. CDR1 and CDR2 (germline): DFQATT, SNEGSKA (reference sequence). This CDR3 is built from 14 residues. CDR3 coding DNA: TGCAGTGCTAGAGATAGGACGGGGAATGAAAAACTGTTTTTT. Translation: CSARDRTGNEKLFF.

This clonotype was observed a few times. V is TRBV19 and J is TRBJ2-5; a possible D gene is TRBD1 (6 bases). Trimming removed 9 bases at V and 5 bases at J, with 19 bases between. There are 14 residues in the CDR3. Germline V gene sequence: CDR1 LNHDA, CDR2 SQIVND (reference sequence). CDR3 nucleotides: TGTGCCAGAGGGACAACCAGCATCCAGGAGACCCAGTACTTC. This codes for CARGTTSIQETQYF.

The rearrangement joins TRBV12-3 or TRBV12-4 to TRBJ2-5; a weak D match, TRBD2 (5 bases). The CDR3 totals 11 residues. The V gene lost 5 bases and the J gene lost 11 bases, with 12 bases spanning the gap. The CDR3 nucleotides are TGTGCCAGCAGTAAAGATAGCGTACAGTACTTC. Translating it yields CASSKDSVQYF.

This clonotype was detected a few times. CDR3 residues: CASSSVGGPNTGELFF. The CDR3 bases are TGTGCCAGCAGCTCTGTGGGGGGGCCGAACACCGGGGAGCTGTTTTTT. This chain uses TRBV11-3 with TRBJ2-2, with TRBD2 as a possible D gene (7 bases). The CDR3 runs to 16 residues. From germline, CDR1 is SGHNT and CDR2 YENEEA. Trimming took 4 bases from V and 0 from J, leaving 12 bases between them.

This clonotype was found many times. This CDR3 reads CASSLPGLAGGGEQFF. CDR3 in DNA: TGTGCCAGCAGCTTGCCGGGACTAGCGGGAGGGGGTGAGCAGTTCTTC. The chain employs TRBV5-4 and TRBJ2-1; the match to TRBD2 covers 16 bases. The germline V gene has CDR1 SGHNT and CDR2 YYREEE (reference sequence). This CDR3 is built from 16 residues. Losses at the gene ends were 1 base for V and 9 bases for J; bases not matched to a gene: 4. Full variable domain (rest looked up from reference TRBV5-4 and TRBJ2-1): ETGVTQSPTHLIKTRGQQVTLRCSSQSGHNTVSWYQQALGQGPQFIFQYYREEENGRGNFPPRFSGLQFPNYSSELNVNALELDDSALYLCASSLPGLAGGGEQFFGPGTRLTVL.

This clonotype was counted at least ten times. This sequence joins TRBV28 and TRBJ1-6; D remains unclear. There are 14 residues in the CDR3. V lost 7 bases and J lost 10, with 17 bases in between. CDR1 is MDHEN and CDR2 is SYDVKM in the germline V gene. The CDR3 protein is CASTTYRGRSPLHF. For the CDR3, the DNA is TGTGCCAGCACCACTTATCGGGGTCGATCACCCCTCCACTTT.

The gene calls are TRBV29-1 and TRBJ2-3; 11 nucleotides agree with TRBD2. Germline values: CDR1 SQVTM, CDR2 ANQGSEA. The CDR3 length is 15 residues. V was pared by 7 bases and J by 2 bases, with 8 bases of the junction left unmatched. The CDR3 nucleotides read TGCAGCGCCCCCGGACTAGCGGGCTCCACAGATACGCAGTATTTT. It translates to CSAPGLAGSTDTQYF.

The V call is TRBV14, the J call TRBJ2-2; 13 bases line up with TRBD2. Germline CDR1 and CDR2: SGHDN and FVKESK. The V and J ends lost 4 bases and 4 bases, in that order; junction bases with no gene match: 3. This CDR3 contains 16 residues. For the CDR3, the DNA is TGTGCCAGCAGCCTTCGGACTAGCGGGGGCACCGGGGAGCTGTTTTTT. Its protein product is CASSLRTSGGTGELFF.

This clonotype has only a few counts. The rearrangement uses TRBV6-2 or TRBV6-3 and TRBJ2-2; 8 positions match TRBD2. Germline V gene data show CDR1 as MNHEY and CDR2 as SVGEGT. V dropped 0 bases and J dropped 2; count of bases not matched to a gene: 5. This CDR3 comprises 17 residues. The CDR3 loop reads CASSYSALAVNTGELFF. The DNA for the CDR3 is TGTGCCAGCAGTTACTCGGCACTAGCGGTAAACACCGGGGAGCTGTTTTTT.